This TCR beta chain was captured by sequencing in a study of T cell repertoires in cytomegalovirus infection. TCRdb reanalysed the reads using MiXCR and keeps one entry per CDR3 protein. The table shows fewer than 400,000 distinct CDR3 sequences, with roughly 18% occurring only once. This clonotype was seen at least ten times. This clonotype originated in a human donor in good health (CMV status not recorded). Some clones in this sample may be carry-over from other donors' samples. Input material: PBMCs.

The DNA for the CDR3 is TGTGCCAGCAGCTTATCTGGGGGCGCGGTCTATGGCTACACCTTC. Amino acid sequence: CASSLSGGAVYGYTF. This chain links TRBV7-2 with TRBJ1-2; tentatively, D is TRBD1 (6 bases). The CDR3 length is 15 residues. V shed 2 bases and J shed 4 bases, with 14 bases lying between them. The germline V gene has CDR1 SGHTA and CDR2 FQGNSA.